This record looks at one TCR beta chain sequence and its context. It has no known antigen specificity. Spanning cysteine to phenylalanine, the CDR3 consists of 16 amino acids. A DNA sequence was not provided. The germline V gene (reference sequence) sets CDR1 to DFQATT and CDR2 to SNEGSKA. From each donor, an approximately 2.5 ml peripheral blood sample was collected into PAXgene tubes and kept at -80 degrees C. Without T cell sorting, total RNA was isolated from whole blood using the PAXgene blood miRNA kit on an automated QIAcube. Peripheral blood from monozygotic twin pairs, either concordant or discordant for inflammatory bowel disease, underwent deep TCRalpha and TCRbeta repertoire profiling that used unique molecular barcoding. Smoking habits were recorded for all twin pairs, with individuals classified as current, former or never smokers. The library was made by 5' RACE. Preparation of each TCR library used approximately 3,200 ng of total RNA. cDNA was synthesized with SMARTScribe reverse transcriptase in eight separate reactions per sample. During cDNA synthesis, template switching introduced unique molecular identifiers that contained a 6-nucleotide sample barcode. Two nested PCRs of approximately 16 and 10 cycles amplified the TCRalpha and TCRbeta cDNA, and bead purification followed each PCR. Before amplification, cDNA was treated with uracil DNA-glycosylase and purified using the QIAquick PCR purification kit. The second PCR added Illumina TruSeq-compatible adapters along with sample-specific barcodes. Library quality and concentration were assessed using TapeStation and Qubit, and about 5.2 ng of each library was pooled. Pooled libraries were sequenced on an Illumina HiSeq2500 single-index Rapid Run with 2 x 100 bp reads and custom sequencing primers. The published analysis was carried out like this. PCR and sequencing errors were corrected by UMI-based consensus assembly using MiGEC version 1.2.6. MiXCR version 2.1.1 handled V(D)J alignment, clonotype assembly and CDR3 extraction. Gene usage, clonotype sharing and MAIT/NKT TCR abundance were normalised by analysing the top 1000, 10 000 and 20 000 clonotypes per sample. After downsampling to 27 000 UMIs, diversity was calculated as the inverse Simpson index using the vegan R package. Paired Mann-Whitney U tests were applied to discordant twin pairs, with Benjamini-Hochberg correction for multiple testing. Reprocessed by TCRdb, the reads give a single entry per CDR3 protein sequence, without DNA. TCRdb's processing, not the authors', yielded these V and J calls. The record for this sample contains about 330,000 distinct CDR3 sequences. The ten biggest clones cover roughly 2% of the sample.

The data were taken from a study of monozygotic twins with inflammatory bowel disease (dated by TCRdb to 2018 to 2020). Some background on the complete study: The full study comprised approximately 28 monozygotic twin pairs: nine German pairs (four IBD-concordant, five IBD-discordant) and 19 IBD-discordant Danish pairs. Disease-associated traits were sought mainly through comparisons between IBD patients and their genetically identical healthy co-twins within discordant pairs. Each individual had, on average, about 151 000 unique TCRalpha sequences and 181 000 unique TCRbeta sequences available for analysis.

Summary of the overall study and its limitations: Concordant and discordant twins showed no difference in repertoire similarity, possibly because of limited statistical power. No single strong signal or clonotype linked to IBD turned up in the results, so the idea that one exists was not supported. Compared with healthy twins, IBD patients had fewer clonotypes in common with other individuals, a difference most pronounced in patients showing signs of disease activity. A decrease in TCRbeta repertoire diversity, as measured by inverse Simpson index, was observed in IBD patients compared with their healthy co-twins. Distinction between different T cell subtypes could not be achieved in the analysis. Background noise and inter-individual variability may have been introduced into the repertoires by the differing immunosuppressive treatments among patients.

The sequence is built from TRBV20-1 and TRBJ2-1. The sample taken for sequencing was blood. The source is a human donor with ulcerative colitis or Crohn's disease, or a healthy co-twin of an affected twin (not recorded which). The CDR3 reads as follows: CSAGHLTSSSYNEQFF.